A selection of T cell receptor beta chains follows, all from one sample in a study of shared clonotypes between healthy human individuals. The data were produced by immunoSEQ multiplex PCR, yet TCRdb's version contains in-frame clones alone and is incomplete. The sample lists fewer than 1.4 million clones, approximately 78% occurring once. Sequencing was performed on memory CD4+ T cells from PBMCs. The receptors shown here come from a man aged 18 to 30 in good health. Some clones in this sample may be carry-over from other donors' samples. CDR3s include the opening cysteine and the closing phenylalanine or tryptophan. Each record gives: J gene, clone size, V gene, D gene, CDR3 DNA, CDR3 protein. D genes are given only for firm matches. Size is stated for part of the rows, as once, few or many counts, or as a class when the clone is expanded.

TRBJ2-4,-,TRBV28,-,TGTGCCAGCAGTATCCGGGACTCTTTTCGAAGACAAAACATTCAGTACTTC,CASSIRDSFRRQNIQYF
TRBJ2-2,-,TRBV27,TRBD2,TGTGCCAGCAGTTTCACCCCCGGCGGGAGAGTAACCGGGGAGCTGTTTTTT,CASSFTPGGRVTGELFF
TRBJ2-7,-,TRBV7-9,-,TGTGCCAGCAGCCCCTGGGGGGCAGAGTCCTCCTACGAGCAGTACTTC,CASSPWGAESSYEQYF
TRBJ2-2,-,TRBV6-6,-,TGTGCCAGCACCCAGCTTACCTACAACACCGGGGAGCTGTTTTTT,CASTQLTYNTGELFF
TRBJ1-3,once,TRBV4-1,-,TGCGCCAGCTCCCAACCGACGAGCTCTGGAAACACCATATATTTT,CASSQPTSSGNTIYF
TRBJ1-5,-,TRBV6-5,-,TGTGCCAGCAGCCCCTTCACAGGGACCAATCAGCCCCAGCATTTT,CASSPFTGTNQPQHF
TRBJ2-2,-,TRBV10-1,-,TGCGCCAGCAGTGGTCCGGCTCTCGGGGAGCTGTTTTTT,CASSGPALGELFF
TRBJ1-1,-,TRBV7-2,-,TGTGCCAGCAGCTTACGGGGCCTAGGGACTGAAGCTTTCTTT,CASSLRGLGTEAFF
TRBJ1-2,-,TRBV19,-,TGTGCCAGTAGTATAGAATACGGGACCTATGTGGTACATGGCTACACCTTC,CASSIEYGTYVVHGYTF
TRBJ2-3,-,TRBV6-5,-,TGTGCCACGTCCCGGGGGCAGGGCACAGATACGCAGTATTTT,CATSRGQGTDTQYF
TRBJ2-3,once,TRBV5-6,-,TGTGCCAGCAGCGGGGAGACTGGGCTCGGCACAGATACGCAGTATTTT,CASSGETGLGTDTQYF
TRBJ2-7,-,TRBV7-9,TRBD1,TGTGCCAGCAGCTTGGGGACAGGGAGCGAGCAGTACTTC,CASSLGTGSEQYF
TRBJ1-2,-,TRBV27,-,TGTGCCAGCAGTTCGTCAGGGTGGGGTGGCTACACCTTC,CASSSSGWGGYTF
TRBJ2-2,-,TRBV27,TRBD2,TGTGCCAGCAGTTTATACCCTAGCGGGAGATTCGGGGAGCTGTTTTTT,CASSLYPSGRFGELFF
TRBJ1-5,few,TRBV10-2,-,TGCGCCAGCAGGGGTGGGAATCAGCCCCAGCATTTT,CASRGGNQPQHF
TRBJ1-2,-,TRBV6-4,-,TGTGCCAGCAGTGACGGGGGTTTTTATGGCTACACCTTC,CASSDGGFYGYTF
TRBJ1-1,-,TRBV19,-,TGTGCCAGTAGTATAGGTCCCGCGAACACTGAAGCTTTCTTT,CASSIGPANTEAFF
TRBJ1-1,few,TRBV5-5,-,TGTGCCAGCAGCTTATCGGGGACCTTGAACACTGAAGCTTTCTTT,CASSLSGTLNTEAFF
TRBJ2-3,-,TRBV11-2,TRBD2,TGTGCCAGCAGCCTAGTCTGGGGGGGATCAGATACGCAGTATTTT,CASSLVWGGSDTQYF
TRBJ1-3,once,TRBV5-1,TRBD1,TGCGCCAGCAGCTTAACAGGGGGCATAGCTGGAAACACCATATATTTT,CASSLTGGIAGNTIYF
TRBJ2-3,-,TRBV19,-,TGTGCCAGTAGTATTTCTGGGAGGCCAGATACGCAGTATTTT,CASSISGRPDTQYF
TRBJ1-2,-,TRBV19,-,TGTGCCAGTAGTATAAGGGATGGCTACACCTTC,CASSIRDGYTF
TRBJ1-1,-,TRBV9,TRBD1,TGTGCCAGCAGCGTGGGGACAGGGGGCTCCGAGGCTTTCTTT,CASSVGTGGSEAFF
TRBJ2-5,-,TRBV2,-,TGTGCCAGCAGCCCCCTCACGGCGGGATGGTCCCTAGAGACCCAGTACTTC,CASSPLTAGWSLETQYF
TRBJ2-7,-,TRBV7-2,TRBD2,TGTGCCAGCAGCTTAGGGACTAGAGTCTCCTACGAGCAGTACTTC,CASSLGTRVSYEQYF
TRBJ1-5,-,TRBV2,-,TGTGCCAGCAGTGAAGCGTTAGGGTTGAATCAGCCCCAGCATTTT,CASSEALGLNQPQHF
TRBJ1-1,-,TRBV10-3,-,TGTGCCATCAGTGAGTCAAACGAGTTTGAAGCTTTCTTT,CAISESNEFEAFF
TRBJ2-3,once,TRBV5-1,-,TGCGCCAGCAGCTTGGATCGTTCTACCGGAGGGACAGATACGCAGTATTTT,CASSLDRSTGGTDTQYF
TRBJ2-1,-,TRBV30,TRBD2,TGTGCCTGGACTGGACGGGAGGGCGAGCAGTTCTTC,CAWTGREGEQFF
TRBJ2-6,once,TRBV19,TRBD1,TGTGCCAGTAGTATAGTGGGGACAGGCAAAGTCCTGACTTTC,CASSIVGTGKVLTF
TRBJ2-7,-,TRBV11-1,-,TGTGCCAGCAGTCCAAGGCAGGGTGGGCGATGGGAGCAGTACTTC,CASSPRQGGRWEQYF
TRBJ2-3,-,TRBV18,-,TGTGCCAGCTCCTCAATGGGCTACCTGAGCACAGATACGCAGTATTTT,CASSSMGYLSTDTQYF
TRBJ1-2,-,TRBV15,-,TGTGCCACCAGCAGAGGGGGGGCACTGAACTATGGCTACACCTTC,CATSRGGALNYGYTF
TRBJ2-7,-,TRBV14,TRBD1,TGTGCCAGCAGCCCGAGGACAGGCTCCTACGAGCAGTACTTC,CASSPRTGSYEQYF
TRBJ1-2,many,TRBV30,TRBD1,TGTGCCTGGAGTGTTACAGGGGCGGGAGGCTACACCTTC,CAWSVTGAGGYTF
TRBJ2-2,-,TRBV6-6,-,TGTGCCAGCAGACGCCACGGGGTGAACACCGGGGAGCTGTTTTTT,CASRRHGVNTGELFF
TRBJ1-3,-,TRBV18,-,TGTGCCAGCTCACCAGGTTCTGGAAACACCATATATTTT,CASSPGSGNTIYF
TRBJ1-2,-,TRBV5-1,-,TGCGCCAGCAGCTTAAACAGGGCCGCGGGCTACACCTTC,CASSLNRAAGYTF
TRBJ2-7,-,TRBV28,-,TGTGCCAGCATGGGTTTCTCCTACGAGCAGTACTTC,CASMGFSYEQYF
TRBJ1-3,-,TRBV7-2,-,TGTGCCAGCAGCGGACCATACTCTGGAAACACCATATATTTT,CASSGPYSGNTIYF
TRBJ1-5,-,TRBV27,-,TGTGCTACGAGAGCGAGGGTGAATCAGCCCCAGCATTTT,CATRARVNQPQHF
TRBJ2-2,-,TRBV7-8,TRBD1,TGTGCCAGCAGCCAGGGACAGGCAAACACCGGGGAGCTGTTTTTT,CASSQGQANTGELFF
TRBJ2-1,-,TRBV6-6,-,TGTGCCAGCAGGATAGCACTCTCCTACAATGAGCAGTTCTTC,CASRIALSYNEQFF
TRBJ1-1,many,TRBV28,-,TGTGCCAGCCCCCCCGATCCGGGACGGGTCATGAACACTGAAGCTTTCTTT,CASPPDPGRVMNTEAFF
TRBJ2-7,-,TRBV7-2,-,TGTGCCAGCAGCTTAATTCGCCGCGGGTCCTACGAGCAGTACTTC,CASSLIRRGSYEQYF
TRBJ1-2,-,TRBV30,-,TGTGCCTGGAGTGTGATCGTTGGGGGCGGCTACACCTTC,CAWSVIVGGGYTF
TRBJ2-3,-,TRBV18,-,TGTGCCAGCTCGCCGGCTAGCACAGATACGCAGTATTTT,CASSPASTDTQYF
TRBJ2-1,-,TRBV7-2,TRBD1,TGTGCCAGCAGCTTCCACCGGGACAGCTACAATGAGCAGTTCTTC,CASSFHRDSYNEQFF
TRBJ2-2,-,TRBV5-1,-,TGCGCCAGCAGCTTGGGGTCACCCACCGGGGAGCTGTTTTTT,CASSLGSPTGELFF
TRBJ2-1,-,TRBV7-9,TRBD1,TGTGCCAGCAGCACCGGACAGGTGTGGGATGAGCAGTTCTTC,CASSTGQVWDEQFF
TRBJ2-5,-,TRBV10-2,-,TGCGCCAGCAGCTGGGGCCAACTCGGCGAGACCCAGTACTTC,CASSWGQLGETQYF
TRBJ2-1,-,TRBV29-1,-,TGCAGCGTCGAACGACTAGTACAGGGGAATGAGCAGTTCTTC,CSVERLVQGNEQFF
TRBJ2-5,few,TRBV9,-,TGTGCCAGCAGCGCTAGGACGGCAGGGGAGACCCAGTACTTC,CASSARTAGETQYF
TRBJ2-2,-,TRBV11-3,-,TGTGCCAGCAGCTCGGGACCTACACCCGGGGAGCTGTTTTTT,CASSSGPTPGELFF
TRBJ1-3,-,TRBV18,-,TGTGCCAGCTCACCAACGATTGGACCCTCTGGAAACACCATATATTTT,CASSPTIGPSGNTIYF
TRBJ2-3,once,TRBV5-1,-,TGCGCCAGCAGCTTGATCATGCCAGCTCCGGGTCGGTCAGATACGCAGTATTTT,CASSLIMPAPGRSDTQYF
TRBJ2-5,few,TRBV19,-,TGTGCCAGTAGTACCAGACTACACCAAGAGACCCAGTACTTC,CASSTRLHQETQYF